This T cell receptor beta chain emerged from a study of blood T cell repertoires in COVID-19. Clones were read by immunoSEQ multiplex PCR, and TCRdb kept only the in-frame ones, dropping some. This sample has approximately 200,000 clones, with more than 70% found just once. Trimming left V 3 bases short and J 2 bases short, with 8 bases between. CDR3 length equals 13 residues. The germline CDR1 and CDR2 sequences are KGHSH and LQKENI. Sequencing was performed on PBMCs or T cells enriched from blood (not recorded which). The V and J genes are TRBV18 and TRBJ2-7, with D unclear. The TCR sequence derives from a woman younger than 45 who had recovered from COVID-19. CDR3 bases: TGTGCCAGCTCACCCGTAGCAACCTACGAGCAGTACTTC. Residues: CASSPVATYEQYF.